This T cell receptor (beta chain) was sequenced in a study of shared clonotypes between healthy human individuals (dated by TCRdb to 2020 to 2022). Regarding the research as a whole: The cohort included a few men and a couple of women between 18 and 49 years of age. To estimate repertoire size and how much clonotypes are shared between individuals, the study performed deep sequencing of blood TCR repertoires from a few healthy adults. To increase sequencing depth and limit assay-specific biases, TCR repertoire library preparation and sequencing were carried out by different laboratories using diverse techniques. For each donor, CD4 naive and CD4 memory were each given three plates, CD8 naive was given two plates, and CD8 memory was given one plate. Each donor's leukapheresis produced roughly between roughly 0.85 and 9 billion PBMCs. Overall results and qualifications from the work: Compared with non-shared clonotypes, clonotypes shared by all four sorted-subset donors had higher generation probabilities. When a handful of donors were compared, the shared fraction of clonotypes was about 5.2% for naive CD4, over 3% for naive CD8, 2.3% for memory CD4, and 0.4% for memory CD8. The genetic and exposure-history diversity represented was limited by the small number of donors. Even with the large sequencing depth, rarefaction of the sorted-subset datasets indicated that sequencing was incomplete. Larger estimated clonotype richness was generally found for naive subsets than for memory subsets. Pairwise subsampling indicated that sequencing depth was expected to affect the degree of clonotype sharing among donors. Sampling was limited to blood, and TCR repertoires in tissue likely differ from TCR repertoires in blood.

Donors were healthy HIV-negative adults with no recently reported acute infections or vaccinations. All donors were Caucasian adults living in Nashville, Tennessee, USA. CD4+ T cells were enriched by magnetic negative selection; naive cells were then positively selected on CD45RA, and the negative fraction formed the memory subset. Blood was collected by leukapheresis, and PBMCs were isolated by Ficoll-Histopaque density gradient centrifugation and then cryopreserved in liquid nitrogen vapor phase. Analytical flow cytometry was used to check the purity and quantity of each magnetically sorted T cell population. Genomic DNA was isolated from each sorted fraction and quantified by UV absorbance on a Nanodrop 2000c. Using the deep immunoSEQ assay, TCR CDR3 regions were amplified from genomic DNA by multiplex PCR. Extracted genomic DNA from each cell subset was distributed evenly across all wells of several immunoSEQ 96-well plates, and each plate was treated as a replicate. For sorted subsets, each replicate PCR was loaded with approximately 0.2 ug genomic DNA, equivalent to 30,000 or so T cell genomes. Purified libraries were measured with a Qubit 3.0 fluorometer, size-checked on a Bioanalyzer 2100, and measured again with the KAPA Library Quantification kit. Every immunoSEQ 96-well plate was sequenced on a dedicated single-read 150-cycle Illumina NextSeq 550 flow cell. Regarding the original processing steps: The immunoSEQ output contained only junctional sequences without quality scores, so filtering could not match that applied to full-length reads. Sequences were annotated with PyIR, a Python wrapper for IgBLAST v1.9, and V/J genes and CDR3 were assigned using IMGT germline references. Reads were filtered out if the reads had weak V/J assignments (E-value above 1e-6), no CDR3, stop codons, out-of-frame junctions, or ambiguous translated residues. V3J clonotypes were defined by identical inferred V gene, J gene, and CDR3 amino acid sequence. The percentage overlap between two repertoires was calculated by dividing the number of shared unique clonotypes by the size of the smaller repertoire. Richness of each repertoire was evaluated using RTK rarefaction, the Chao1 estimator, and Recon v2.1 estimates of unobserved clonotypes. Generation probabilities for all TCRbeta clonotypes obtained by the gDNA method from a handful of donors were computed using OLGA. TCRdb mirrors the immuneACCESS table, restricted to in-frame sequences. Some clones are absent from its copies; in checked studies, under half trace to an unresolved V gene, and the reason for the others is unknown. V, J and clone size reflect that table, while D and trimming were determined from the DNA. The sample table shows about 340,000 clones, and around 70% are seen once. The ten largest account for about 10% of the sample.

Compared with germline, V lacks 0 bases and J lacks 1 base; bases without a gene match: 7. CDR1 and CDR2, per the germline V gene, are MGHRA and YSYEKL. Including the terminal cysteine and phenylalanine, the CDR3 comprises 17 residues. Of all the DNA, just the CDR3 is kept, 51 bases in frame from base 1. Note on this clone: It has no known antigen specificity. No qualities accompany the bases; no much larger clone lies one base away.

The TCR was taken from a man younger than 45 in good health. Sequencing was performed on memory CD4+ T cells sorted from blood. Interpreted using the paper, the cell subset or site label stands for: CD45RA-negative fraction. The sequence is built from TRBV4-1 and TRBJ2-7; the junction holds 9 bases that match TRBD2. At the DNA level, the sequence is TGCGCCAGCAGCCAAGATGTGCGGGAGGGCCCTTCCTACGAGCAGTACTTC. Its translation is CASSQDVREGPSYEQYF.